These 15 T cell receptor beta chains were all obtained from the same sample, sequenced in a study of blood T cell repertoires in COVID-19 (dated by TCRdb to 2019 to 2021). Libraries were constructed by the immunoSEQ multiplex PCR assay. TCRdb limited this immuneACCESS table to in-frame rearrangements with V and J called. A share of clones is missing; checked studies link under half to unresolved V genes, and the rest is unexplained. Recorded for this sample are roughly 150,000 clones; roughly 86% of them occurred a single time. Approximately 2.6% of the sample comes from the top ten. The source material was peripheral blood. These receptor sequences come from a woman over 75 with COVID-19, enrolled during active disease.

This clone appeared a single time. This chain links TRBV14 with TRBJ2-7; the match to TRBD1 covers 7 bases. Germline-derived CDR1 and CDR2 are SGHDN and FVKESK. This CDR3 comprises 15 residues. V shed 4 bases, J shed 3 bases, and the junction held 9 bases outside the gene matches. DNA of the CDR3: TGTGCCAGCAGCCGAGGGGGCAGGACCTACTACGAGCAGTACTTC. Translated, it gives CASSRGGRTYYEQYF.

The CDR3 loop is CASSGDRLGYEQYF. In DNA form, the CDR3 reads TGTGCCAGCAGTGGGGACAGGCTCGGTTACGAGCAGTACTTC. The J gene is TRBJ2-7, the V gene TRBV2; 8 bases fit TRBD1. This CDR3 contains 14 residues. The junction had 6 bases not matched to a gene; V was cut back by 4 bases and J by 4 bases. Per germline, CDR1 SNHLY and CDR2 FYNNEI.

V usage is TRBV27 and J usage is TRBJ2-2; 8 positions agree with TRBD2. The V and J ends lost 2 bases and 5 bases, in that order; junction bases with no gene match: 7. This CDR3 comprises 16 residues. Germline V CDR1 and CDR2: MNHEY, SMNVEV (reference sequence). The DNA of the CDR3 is TGTGCCAGCAGTTTACGGGCAGCGGGAGTTACCGGGGAGCTGTTTTTT. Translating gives CASSLRAAGVTGELFF.

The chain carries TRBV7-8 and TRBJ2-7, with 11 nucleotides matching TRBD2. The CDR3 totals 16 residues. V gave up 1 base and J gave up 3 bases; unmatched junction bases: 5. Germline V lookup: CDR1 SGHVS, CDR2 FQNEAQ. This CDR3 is CASSLGGLAVNYEQYF. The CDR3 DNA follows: TGTGCCAGCAGCTTAGGGGGACTAGCGGTAAACTACGAGCAGTACTTC.

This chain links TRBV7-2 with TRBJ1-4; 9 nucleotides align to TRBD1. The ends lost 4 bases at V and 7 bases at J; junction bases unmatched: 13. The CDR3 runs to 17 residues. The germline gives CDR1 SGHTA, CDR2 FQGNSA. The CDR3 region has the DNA TGTGCCAGCAGCTATACCCGGGACAGGGCGTGGAGTGAAAAACTGTTTTTT. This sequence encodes CASSYTRDRAWSEKLFF.

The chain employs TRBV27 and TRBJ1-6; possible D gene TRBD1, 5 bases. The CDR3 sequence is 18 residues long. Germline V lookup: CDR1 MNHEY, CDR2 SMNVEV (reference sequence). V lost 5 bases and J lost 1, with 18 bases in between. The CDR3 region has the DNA TGTGCCAGCAGTCCTGTCCCCAGGGTATCGTCCTATAATTCACCCCTCCACTTT. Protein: CASSPVPRVSSYNSPLHF.

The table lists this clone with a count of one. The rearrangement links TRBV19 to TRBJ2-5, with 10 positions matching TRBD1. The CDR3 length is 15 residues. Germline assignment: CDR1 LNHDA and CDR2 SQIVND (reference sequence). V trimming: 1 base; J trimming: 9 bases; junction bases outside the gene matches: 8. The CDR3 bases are TGTGCCAGTAGTATAGCGGGACAGGGGCTACGGGCCCAGTACTTC. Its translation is CASSIAGQGLRAQYF.

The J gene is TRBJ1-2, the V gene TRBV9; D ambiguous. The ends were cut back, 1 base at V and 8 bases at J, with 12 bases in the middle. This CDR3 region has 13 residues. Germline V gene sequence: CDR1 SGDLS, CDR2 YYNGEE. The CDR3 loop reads CASSVSGLDGYTF. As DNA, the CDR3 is TGTGCCAGCAGCGTATCGGGGTTAGACGGCTACACCTTC.

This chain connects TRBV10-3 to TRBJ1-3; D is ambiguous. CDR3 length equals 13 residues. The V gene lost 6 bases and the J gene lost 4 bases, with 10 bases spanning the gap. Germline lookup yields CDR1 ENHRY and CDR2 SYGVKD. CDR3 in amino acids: CAISLTQGNTIYF. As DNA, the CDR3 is TGTGCCATCAGCCTGACACAGGGAAACACCATATATTTT.

The CDR3 bases are TGTGCCAGTAGTGCGGGACAGCTCACCGGGGAGCTGTTTTTT. It specifies CASSAGQLTGELFF. This chain links TRBV19 with TRBJ2-2; tentative D call: TRBD1 (7 bases). The CDR3 sequence is 14 residues long. Trimming pared 5 bases from V and 4 bases from J, leaving 11 bases between. The germline V gene has CDR1 LNHDA and CDR2 SQIVND (reference sequence).

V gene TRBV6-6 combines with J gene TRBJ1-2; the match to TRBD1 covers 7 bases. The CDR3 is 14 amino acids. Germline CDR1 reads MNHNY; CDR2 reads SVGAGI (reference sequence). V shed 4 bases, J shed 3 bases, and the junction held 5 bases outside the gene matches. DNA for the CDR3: TGTGCCAGCAGTTTTATCGACAGGGACTATGGCTACACCTTC. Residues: CASSFIDRDYGYTF.

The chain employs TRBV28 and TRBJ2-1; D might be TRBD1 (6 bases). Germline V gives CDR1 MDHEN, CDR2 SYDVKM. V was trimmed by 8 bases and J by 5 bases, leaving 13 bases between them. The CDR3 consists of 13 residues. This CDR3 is CASRDNLNNEQFF. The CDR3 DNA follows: TGTGCCAGCCGGGACAATTTAAACAATGAGCAGTTCTTC.

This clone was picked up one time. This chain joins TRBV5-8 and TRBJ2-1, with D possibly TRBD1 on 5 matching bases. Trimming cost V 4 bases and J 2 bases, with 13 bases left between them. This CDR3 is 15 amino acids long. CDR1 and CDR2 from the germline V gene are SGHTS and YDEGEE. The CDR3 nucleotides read TGTGCCAGCAGCCTTGGACGACAGACCTACAATGAGCAGTTCTTC. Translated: CASSLGRQTYNEQFF.

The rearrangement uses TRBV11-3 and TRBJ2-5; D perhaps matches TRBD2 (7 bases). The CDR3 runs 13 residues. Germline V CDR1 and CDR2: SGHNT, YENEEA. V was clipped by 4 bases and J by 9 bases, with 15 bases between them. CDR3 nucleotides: TGTGCCAGCAGCTCCCAGCCGGGGGGCGCCCAGTACTTC. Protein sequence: CASSSQPGGAQYF. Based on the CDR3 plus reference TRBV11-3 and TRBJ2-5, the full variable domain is EAGVVQSPRYKIIEKKQPVAFWCNPISGHNTLYWYLQNLGQGPELLIRYENEEAVDDSQLPKDRFSAERLKGVDSTLKIQPAELGDSAVYLCASSSQPGGAQYFGPGTRLLVL.

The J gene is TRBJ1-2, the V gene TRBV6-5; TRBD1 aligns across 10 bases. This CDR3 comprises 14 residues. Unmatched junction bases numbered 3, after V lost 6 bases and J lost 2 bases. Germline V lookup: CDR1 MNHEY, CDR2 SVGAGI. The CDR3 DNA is TGTGCCAGCAGGGAGACAGGGGGCAACTATGGCTACACCTTC. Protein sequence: CASRETGGNYGYTF.